The 13 T cell receptor beta chains below all came from one sample that was sequenced in a study of blood T cell repertoires in COVID-19. Clones were sequenced by immunoSEQ multiplex PCR, and TCRdb holds only the in-frame ones, with some missing. Counted here are under 140,000 clones, less than 85% occurring once; the ten biggest clones make up 3.8%. Material for sequencing was peripheral blood. The receptors shown here come from an elderly woman with acute or convalescent COVID-19.

The genes are TRBV5-4 and TRBJ1-3, with no clear D. The V end lost 4 bases, the J end lost 0 bases, and 11 bases lay between the germline ends. This CDR3 has 15 residues. CDR1 and CDR2 from the germline V gene are SGHNT and YYREEE (reference sequence). CDR3 nucleotide sequence: TGTGCCAGCAGCGTAGACGGACTCTCTGGAAACACCATATATTTT. This translates into CASSVDGLSGNTIYF.

CDR3 DNA sequence: TGTGCCAGCAGCTTGCAACTAGCGGGGGAGAAAAATACGCAGTATTTT. It translates to CASSLQLAGEKNTQYF. The gene calls are TRBV5-4 and TRBJ2-3, with 11 positions matching TRBD2. Germline V lookup: CDR1 SGHNT, CDR2 YYREEE (reference sequence). The J segment lost 7 bases and the V segment lost 1 base, leaving 8 bases of the junction unmatched. The CDR3 is made up of 16 amino acids.

The V and J genes are TRBV10-2 and TRBJ1-2, with D hard to call. CDR1 and CDR2 (germline): WSHSY, SAAADI. This CDR3 comprises 13 residues. The V gene lost 0 bases and the J gene lost 7 bases, with 9 bases spanning the gap. CDR3 in amino acids: CASSESPGSGYTF. The CDR3 DNA reads TGCGCCAGCAGTGAGTCGCCCGGGTCTGGCTACACCTTC.

In its sample, this clone was seen a few times. The chain is built from TRBV20-1 and TRBJ2-2; TRBD2 matches 8 bases. This CDR3 has 17 residues. The germline gives CDR1 DFQATT, CDR2 SNEGSKA (reference sequence). J lost 5 bases, V lost 3 bases, and 14 bases had no gene match. The CDR3 sequence: CSASRSGSGTRTGELFF. The CDR3 nucleotides read TGCAGTGCTAGTCGATCGGGTAGCGGGACCCGGACCGGGGAGCTGTTTTTT.

This sequence joins TRBV19 and TRBJ2-1; possible D gene TRBD2, 7 bases. The CDR3 runs to 15 residues. V was trimmed by 5 bases and J by 8 bases, leaving 19 bases between them. Germline CDR1 LNHDA, CDR2 SQIVND (reference sequence). The CDR3 DNA reads TGTGCCAGTAGTTTCCAGGGGAGGGGCCAGTATGAGCAGTTCTTC. It translates to CASSFQGRGQYEQFF.

V is TRBV18 and J is TRBJ2-3; D might be TRBD2 (5 bases). The CDR3 runs 15 residues. The V gene's germline CDR1 is KGHSH and CDR2 LQKENI. Trimming left V 6 bases short and J 1 base short, with 14 bases between. CDR3 loop: CASSPLGGGTDTQYF. The CDR3 DNA reads TGTGCCAGCTCCCCTTTAGGAGGTGGCACAGATACGCAGTATTTT.

V gene TRBV5-1 combines with J gene TRBJ2-7; 7 nucleotides agree with TRBD1. This CDR3 region has 15 residues. Germline lookup yields CDR1 SGHRS and CDR2 YFSETQ. J was trimmed by 0 bases and V by 4 bases; bases with no gene match: 7. In DNA, the CDR3 is TGCGCCAGCAGCCCTGGACAGGTGAGCTCCTACGAGCAGTACTTC. As protein: CASSPGQVSSYEQYF. The full variable domain, in which reference TRBV5-1 and TRBJ2-7 provide the parts outside the CDR3, is KAGVTQTPRYLIKTRGQQVTLSCSPISGHRSVSWYQQTPGQGLQFLFEYFSETQRNKGNFPGRFSGRQFSNSRSEMNVSTLELGDSALYLCASSPGQVSSYEQYFGPGTRLTVT.

The chain carries TRBV28 and TRBJ2-7; 7 bases agree with TRBD1. V shed 2 bases, J shed 4 bases, and the junction held 8 bases outside the gene matches. The germline CDR1 and CDR2 sequences are MDHEN and SYDVKM. The CDR3 sequence is 15 residues long. The CDR3 region has the DNA TGTGCCAGCAGTTTAATCGGGGACAGTACTTACGAGCAGTACTTC. It yields the protein CASSLIGDSTYEQYF.

This clone is labeled medium-sized (0.01 to 0.1%). The V gene is TRBV6-5, the J gene TRBJ1-5; TRBD1 aligns across 8 bases. Germline V gene lookup returns CDR1 MNHEY and CDR2 SVGAGI. There are 13 residues in the CDR3. J lost 6 bases, V lost 10 bases, and 8 bases had no gene match. The DNA for the CDR3 is TGTGCCACCGGACAGGGTGATCGTCAGCCCCAGCATTTT. This codes for CATGQGDRQPQHF.

This clone was counted a single time. The CDR3 reads CASSHGIRKREQYF. The CDR3 DNA reads TGTGCCAGCAGCCACGGAATTCGGAAGAGGGAGCAGTACTTC. V is TRBV3-1 (or the pseudogene TRBV3-2) and J is TRBJ2-7; D gene unclear. The CDR3 totals 14 residues. Per the germline V gene, CDR1 is LGHDT and CDR2 is YNNKEL (reference sequence). Trimming stripped 3 bases from V and 7 bases from J, with 16 bases between.

J is TRBJ2-4 and V is TRBV7-2; the D gene is possibly TRBD1 (6 bases). Germline V gene data show CDR1 as SGHTA and CDR2 as FQGNSA. Trimming removed 1 base at V and 3 bases at J, with 10 bases between. This CDR3 has 15 amino acids. CDR3 amino acids: CASSLVETGKNIQYF. For the CDR3, the DNA is TGTGCCAGCAGCTTAGTTGAGACAGGCAAAAACATTCAGTACTTC.

Of note for this clone: The junction departs from germline at one end; a sequencing error may be responsible. The rearrangement uses TRBV30 and TRBJ2-3, with 12 positions matching TRBD2. The CDR3 spans 14 residues. CDR1 GTSNPN and CDR2 SVGIG come from the germline V gene (reference sequence). CDR3 amino acids: CAWSVLLAGGPRSF. The DNA for the CDR3 is TGTGCCTGGAGTGTACTTCTAGCGGGAGGGCCCCGGAGTTTT.

This clone was seen more than once but under ten times. The rearrangement joins TRBV18 to TRBJ2-7; 10 nucleotides align to TRBD1. The V segment lost 0 bases and the J segment 3 bases; nucleotides outside the gene matches: 2. Germline CDR1 is KGHSH and CDR2 is LQKENI. The length of the CDR3 is 15 residues. This chain's CDR3 is CASSPPGQGIYEQYF. CDR3 in DNA: TGTGCCAGCTCACCACCGGGACAGGGGATCTACGAGCAGTACTTC.